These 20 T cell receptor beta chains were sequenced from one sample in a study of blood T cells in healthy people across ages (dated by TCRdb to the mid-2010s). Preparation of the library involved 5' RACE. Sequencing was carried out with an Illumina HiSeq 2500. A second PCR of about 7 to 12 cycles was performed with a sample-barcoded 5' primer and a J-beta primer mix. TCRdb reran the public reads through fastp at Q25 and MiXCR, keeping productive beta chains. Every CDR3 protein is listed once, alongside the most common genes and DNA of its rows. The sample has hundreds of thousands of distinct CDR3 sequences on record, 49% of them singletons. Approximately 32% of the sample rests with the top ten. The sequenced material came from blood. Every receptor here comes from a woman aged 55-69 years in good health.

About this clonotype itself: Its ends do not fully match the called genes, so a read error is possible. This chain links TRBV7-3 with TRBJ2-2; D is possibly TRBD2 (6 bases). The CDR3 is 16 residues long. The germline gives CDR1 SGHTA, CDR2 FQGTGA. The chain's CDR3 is CAGSLDPGANTGELFF. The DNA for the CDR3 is TGTGCCGGCAGCTTAGATCCGGGAGCGAACACCGGGGAGCTGTTTTTT.

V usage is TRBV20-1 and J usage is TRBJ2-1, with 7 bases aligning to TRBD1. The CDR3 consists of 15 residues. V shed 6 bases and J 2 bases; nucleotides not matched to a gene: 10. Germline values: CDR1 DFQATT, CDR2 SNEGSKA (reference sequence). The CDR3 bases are TGCAGTGCAGCGACAGGGCAGATAACCTACAATGAGCAGTTCTTC. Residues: CSAATGQITYNEQFF.

The CDR3 reads CASSLAGIPDTQYF. CDR3 nucleotides: TGCGCCAGCAGCTTGGCCGGGATCCCAGATACGCAGTATTTT. The V call is TRBV5-1, the J call TRBJ2-3, with D maybe TRBD2 (5 bases). V was clipped by 0 bases and J by 4 bases, with 9 bases between them. CDR1 and CDR2 (germline): SGHRS, YFSETQ. This CDR3 comprises 14 residues.

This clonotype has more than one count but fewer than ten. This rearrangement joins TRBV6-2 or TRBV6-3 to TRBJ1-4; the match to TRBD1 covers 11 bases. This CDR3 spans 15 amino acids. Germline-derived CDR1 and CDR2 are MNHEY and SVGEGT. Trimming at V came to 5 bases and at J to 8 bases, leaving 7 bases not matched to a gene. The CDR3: CASSLPGQGVEKLFF. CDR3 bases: TGTGCCAGCAGTCTACCGGGACAGGGGGTCGAAAAACTGTTTTTT.

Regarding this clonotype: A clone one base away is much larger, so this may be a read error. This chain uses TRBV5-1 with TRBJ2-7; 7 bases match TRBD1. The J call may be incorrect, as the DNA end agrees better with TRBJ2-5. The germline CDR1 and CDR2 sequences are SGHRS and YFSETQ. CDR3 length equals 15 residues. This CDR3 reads CASSLDRGSQGTQYF. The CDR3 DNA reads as TGCGCCAGCAGCTTGGACAGGGGATCCCAAGGGACCCAGTACTTC.

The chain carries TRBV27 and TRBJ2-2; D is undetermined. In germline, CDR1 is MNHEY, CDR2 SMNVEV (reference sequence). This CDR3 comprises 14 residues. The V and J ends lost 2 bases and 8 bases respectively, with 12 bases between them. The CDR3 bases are TGTGCCAGCAGTTTACGGGCATTTGGGGGGGAGCTGTTTTTT. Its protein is CASSLRAFGGELFF.

CDR3 loop: CASSYRDRLYEQYF. The CDR3 DNA sequence: TGTGCCAGCAGTTACCGGGACAGGCTGTACGAGCAGTACTTC. The genes are TRBV6-5 and TRBJ2-7; TRBD1 agrees at 8 bases. Trimming cost V 2 bases and J 4 bases; bases outside gene matches: 4. Germline V CDR1 and CDR2: MNHEY, SVGAGI. The CDR3 runs 14 residues.

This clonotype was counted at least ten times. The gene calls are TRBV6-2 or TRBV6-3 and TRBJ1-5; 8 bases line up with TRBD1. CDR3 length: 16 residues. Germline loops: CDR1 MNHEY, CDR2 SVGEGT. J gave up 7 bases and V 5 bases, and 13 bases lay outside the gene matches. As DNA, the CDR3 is TGTGCCAGCAGTGACGCATTGACAGGGGCAGGGCAGCCCCAGCATTTT. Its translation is CASSDALTGAGQPQHF.

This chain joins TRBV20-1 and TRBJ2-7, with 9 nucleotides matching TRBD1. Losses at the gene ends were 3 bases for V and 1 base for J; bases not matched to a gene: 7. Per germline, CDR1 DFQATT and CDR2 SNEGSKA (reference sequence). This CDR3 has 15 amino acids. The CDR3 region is CSARKKGTGSYEQYF. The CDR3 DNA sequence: TGCAGTGCTAGGAAAAAGGGGACAGGGTCCTACGAGCAGTACTTC.

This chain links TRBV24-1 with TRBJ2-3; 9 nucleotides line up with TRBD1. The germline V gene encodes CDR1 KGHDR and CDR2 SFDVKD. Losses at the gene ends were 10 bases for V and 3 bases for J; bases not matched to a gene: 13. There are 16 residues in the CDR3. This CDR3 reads CATETGTGHFTDTQYF. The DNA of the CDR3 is TGTGCCACAGAGACCGGGACAGGGCATTTTACAGATACGCAGTATTTT.

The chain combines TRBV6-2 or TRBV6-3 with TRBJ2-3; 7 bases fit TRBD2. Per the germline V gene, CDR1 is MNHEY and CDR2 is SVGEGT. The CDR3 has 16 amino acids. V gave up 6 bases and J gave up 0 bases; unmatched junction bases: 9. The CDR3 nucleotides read TGTGCCAGCAGAATTCAGGCTAGCGGAAGCACAGATACGCAGTATTTT. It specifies CASRIQASGSTDTQYF.

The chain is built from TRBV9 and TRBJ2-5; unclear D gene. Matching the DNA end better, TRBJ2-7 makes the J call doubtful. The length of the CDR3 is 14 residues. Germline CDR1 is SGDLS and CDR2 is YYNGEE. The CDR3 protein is CASSVGSLVYEQYF. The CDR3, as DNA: TGTGCCAGCAGCGTAGGATCCCTAGTTTACGAGCAGTACTTC.

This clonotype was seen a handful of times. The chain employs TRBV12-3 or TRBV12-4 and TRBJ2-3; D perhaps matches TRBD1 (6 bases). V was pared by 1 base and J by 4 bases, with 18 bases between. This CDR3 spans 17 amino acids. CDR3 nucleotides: TGTGCCAGCAGTTTAGGGCAAGGGGGAGTCACGTCAGATACGCAGTATTTT. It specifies CASSLGQGGVTSDTQYF.

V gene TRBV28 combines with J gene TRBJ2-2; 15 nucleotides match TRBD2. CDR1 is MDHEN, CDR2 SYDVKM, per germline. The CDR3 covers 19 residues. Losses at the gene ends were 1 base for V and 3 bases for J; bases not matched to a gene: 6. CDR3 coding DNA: TGTGCCAGCAGTTTATCCCGGACTAGCGGGAGGGCGGACACCGGGGAGCTGTTTTTT. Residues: CASSLSRTSGRADTGELFF.

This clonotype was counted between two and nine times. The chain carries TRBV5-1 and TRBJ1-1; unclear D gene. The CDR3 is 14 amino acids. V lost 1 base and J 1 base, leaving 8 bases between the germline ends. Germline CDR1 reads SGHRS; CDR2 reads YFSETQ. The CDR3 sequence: CASSLNGENTEAFF. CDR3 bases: TGCGCCAGCAGCTTGAATGGGGAGAACACTGAAGCTTTCTTT.

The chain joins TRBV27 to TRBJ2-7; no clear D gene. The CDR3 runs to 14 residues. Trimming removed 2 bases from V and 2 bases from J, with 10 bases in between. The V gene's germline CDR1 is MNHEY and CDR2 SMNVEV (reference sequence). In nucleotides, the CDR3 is TGTGCCAGCAGTTTAGGGCTAGGGCCCTACGAGCAGTACTTC. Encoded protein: CASSLGLGPYEQYF.

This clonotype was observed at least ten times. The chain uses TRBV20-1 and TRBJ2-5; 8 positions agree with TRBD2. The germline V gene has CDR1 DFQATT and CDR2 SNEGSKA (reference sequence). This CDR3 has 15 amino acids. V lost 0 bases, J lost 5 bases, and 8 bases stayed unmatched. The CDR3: CSARDHGRALETQYF. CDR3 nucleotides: TGCAGTGCTAGAGATCACGGGAGGGCCTTGGAGACCCAGTACTTC.

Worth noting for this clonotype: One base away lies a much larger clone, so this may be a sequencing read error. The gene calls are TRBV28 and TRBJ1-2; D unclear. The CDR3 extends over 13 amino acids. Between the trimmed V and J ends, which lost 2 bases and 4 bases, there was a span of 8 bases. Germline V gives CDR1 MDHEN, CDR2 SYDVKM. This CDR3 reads CASSLTPSYGYTF. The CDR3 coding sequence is TGTGCCAGCAGTTTAACCCCTAGCTATGGCTACACCTTC.

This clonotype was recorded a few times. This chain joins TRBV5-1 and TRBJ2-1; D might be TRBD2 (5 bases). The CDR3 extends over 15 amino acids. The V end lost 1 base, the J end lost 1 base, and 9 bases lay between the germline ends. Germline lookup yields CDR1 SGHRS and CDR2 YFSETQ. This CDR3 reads CASSLPGGSYNEQFF. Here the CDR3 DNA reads TGCGCCAGCAGCTTGCCGGGCGGGTCCTACAATGAGCAGTTCTTC.

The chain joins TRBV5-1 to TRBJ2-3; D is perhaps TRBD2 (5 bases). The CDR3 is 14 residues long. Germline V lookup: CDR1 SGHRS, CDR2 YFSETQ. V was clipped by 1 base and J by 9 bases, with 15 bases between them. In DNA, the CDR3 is TGCGCCAGCAGCTTGAGGTTGAGGGAGACAACGCAGTATTTT. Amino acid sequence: CASSLRLRETTQYF. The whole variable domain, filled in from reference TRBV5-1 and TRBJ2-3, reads KAGVTQTPRYLIKTRGQQVTLSCSPISGHRSVSWYQQTPGQGLQFLFEYFSETQRNKGNFPGRFSGRQFSNSRSEMNVSTLELGDSALYLCASSLRLRETTQYFGPGTRLTVL.